This record covers a single T cell receptor beta chain. The record originates from a study of blood T cell repertoires in COVID-19. Study context: Some COVID-19 samples were acute and others convalescent; all came from the United States, Italy and Spain.

Individuals aged about 18 to 89 years were recruited from about two dozen US areas. Assignment of participants to cohorts was predicated upon participant-reported clinical history. Assay used: immunoSEQ multiplex PCR; TCRdb lists only in-frame clones, some missing. The sample lists approximately 280,000 clones; around 83% were seen once. V was pared by 3 bases and J by 5 bases, with 6 bases of the junction left unmatched. Per the germline V gene, CDR1 is KGHDR and CDR2 is SFDVKD. There are 15 residues in the CDR3. Sequenced material: PBMCs or T cells enriched from blood (not recorded which). The source of this sequence is a middle-aged man who had been exposed to COVID-19. This chain links TRBV24-1 with TRBJ1-2, with 9 bases lining up with TRBD1. CDR3 nucleotide sequence: TGTGCCACCAGTGATACCGGACAGGGGCAATATGGCTACACCTTC. Translation: CATSDTGQGQYGYTF.